The TCR beta chain under discussion was sequenced for a study of T cells after yellow fever vaccination. 5'RACE template switching produced TCR cDNA carrying a universal primer site and UMIs. In TCRdb, the 5' RACE reads were re-called with MiXCR into one record per CDR3 protein. The data show roughly 340,000 distinct CDR3 sequences, with 3% to 4.5% seen just once and roughly 26% held by the top ten. This clonotype has just a few counts. Its antigen is not identified. General study points: The secondary response peaked faster, at day 5 versus 15, but was weaker. Post-booster samples contained most primary-vaccination clones (nearly 98% CD4, roughly 88% CD8).

The CDR3 is made up of 15 amino acids. J gave up 6 bases and V 3 bases, and 8 bases lay outside the gene matches. This sequence originates from a man aged 18 to 30 who received the YFV17D yellow fever vaccine. Sequencing used PBMCs, obtained 5 days after the yellow fever booster vaccination. The chain uses TRBV12-3 or TRBV12-4 and TRBJ1-2; TRBD1 matches 9 bases. CDR3: CASSLNPTGGDGYTF. Here the CDR3 DNA reads TGTGCCAGCAGTTTGAACCCCACAGGGGGCGATGGCTACACCTTC.